This note documents a single T cell receptor (beta chain) sequence. No antigen is known for it. The length of the CDR3 is 15 residues. Unmatched junction bases numbered 9, after V lost 3 bases and J lost 6 bases. Germline lookup yields CDR1 GTSNPN and CDR2 SVGIG (reference sequence). The assay was immunoSEQ multiplex PCR, and TCRdb's table has in-frame clones only and misses some. Among some 110,000 clones listed, about 77% were seen once. This specimen belongs to a study of radiotherapy plus CTLA-4 blockade in lung cancer. Findings and caveats of the study: Expansion of tumor-derived TCR clones was observed in blood after radiotherapy plus ipilimumab.

This receptor was obtained from a human donor with non-small cell lung cancer who had a partial response to radiotherapy plus ipilimumab. The chain uses TRBV30 and TRBJ2-7, with TRBD1 matching 12 bases. The sequencing here drew on peripheral blood, taken from a patient treated with radiotherapy plus ipilimumab. The CDR3 region is CAWRGGTGGNREQYF. CDR3 DNA sequence: TGTGCCTGGAGGGGCGGGACAGGGGGCAACCGCGAGCAGTACTTC.